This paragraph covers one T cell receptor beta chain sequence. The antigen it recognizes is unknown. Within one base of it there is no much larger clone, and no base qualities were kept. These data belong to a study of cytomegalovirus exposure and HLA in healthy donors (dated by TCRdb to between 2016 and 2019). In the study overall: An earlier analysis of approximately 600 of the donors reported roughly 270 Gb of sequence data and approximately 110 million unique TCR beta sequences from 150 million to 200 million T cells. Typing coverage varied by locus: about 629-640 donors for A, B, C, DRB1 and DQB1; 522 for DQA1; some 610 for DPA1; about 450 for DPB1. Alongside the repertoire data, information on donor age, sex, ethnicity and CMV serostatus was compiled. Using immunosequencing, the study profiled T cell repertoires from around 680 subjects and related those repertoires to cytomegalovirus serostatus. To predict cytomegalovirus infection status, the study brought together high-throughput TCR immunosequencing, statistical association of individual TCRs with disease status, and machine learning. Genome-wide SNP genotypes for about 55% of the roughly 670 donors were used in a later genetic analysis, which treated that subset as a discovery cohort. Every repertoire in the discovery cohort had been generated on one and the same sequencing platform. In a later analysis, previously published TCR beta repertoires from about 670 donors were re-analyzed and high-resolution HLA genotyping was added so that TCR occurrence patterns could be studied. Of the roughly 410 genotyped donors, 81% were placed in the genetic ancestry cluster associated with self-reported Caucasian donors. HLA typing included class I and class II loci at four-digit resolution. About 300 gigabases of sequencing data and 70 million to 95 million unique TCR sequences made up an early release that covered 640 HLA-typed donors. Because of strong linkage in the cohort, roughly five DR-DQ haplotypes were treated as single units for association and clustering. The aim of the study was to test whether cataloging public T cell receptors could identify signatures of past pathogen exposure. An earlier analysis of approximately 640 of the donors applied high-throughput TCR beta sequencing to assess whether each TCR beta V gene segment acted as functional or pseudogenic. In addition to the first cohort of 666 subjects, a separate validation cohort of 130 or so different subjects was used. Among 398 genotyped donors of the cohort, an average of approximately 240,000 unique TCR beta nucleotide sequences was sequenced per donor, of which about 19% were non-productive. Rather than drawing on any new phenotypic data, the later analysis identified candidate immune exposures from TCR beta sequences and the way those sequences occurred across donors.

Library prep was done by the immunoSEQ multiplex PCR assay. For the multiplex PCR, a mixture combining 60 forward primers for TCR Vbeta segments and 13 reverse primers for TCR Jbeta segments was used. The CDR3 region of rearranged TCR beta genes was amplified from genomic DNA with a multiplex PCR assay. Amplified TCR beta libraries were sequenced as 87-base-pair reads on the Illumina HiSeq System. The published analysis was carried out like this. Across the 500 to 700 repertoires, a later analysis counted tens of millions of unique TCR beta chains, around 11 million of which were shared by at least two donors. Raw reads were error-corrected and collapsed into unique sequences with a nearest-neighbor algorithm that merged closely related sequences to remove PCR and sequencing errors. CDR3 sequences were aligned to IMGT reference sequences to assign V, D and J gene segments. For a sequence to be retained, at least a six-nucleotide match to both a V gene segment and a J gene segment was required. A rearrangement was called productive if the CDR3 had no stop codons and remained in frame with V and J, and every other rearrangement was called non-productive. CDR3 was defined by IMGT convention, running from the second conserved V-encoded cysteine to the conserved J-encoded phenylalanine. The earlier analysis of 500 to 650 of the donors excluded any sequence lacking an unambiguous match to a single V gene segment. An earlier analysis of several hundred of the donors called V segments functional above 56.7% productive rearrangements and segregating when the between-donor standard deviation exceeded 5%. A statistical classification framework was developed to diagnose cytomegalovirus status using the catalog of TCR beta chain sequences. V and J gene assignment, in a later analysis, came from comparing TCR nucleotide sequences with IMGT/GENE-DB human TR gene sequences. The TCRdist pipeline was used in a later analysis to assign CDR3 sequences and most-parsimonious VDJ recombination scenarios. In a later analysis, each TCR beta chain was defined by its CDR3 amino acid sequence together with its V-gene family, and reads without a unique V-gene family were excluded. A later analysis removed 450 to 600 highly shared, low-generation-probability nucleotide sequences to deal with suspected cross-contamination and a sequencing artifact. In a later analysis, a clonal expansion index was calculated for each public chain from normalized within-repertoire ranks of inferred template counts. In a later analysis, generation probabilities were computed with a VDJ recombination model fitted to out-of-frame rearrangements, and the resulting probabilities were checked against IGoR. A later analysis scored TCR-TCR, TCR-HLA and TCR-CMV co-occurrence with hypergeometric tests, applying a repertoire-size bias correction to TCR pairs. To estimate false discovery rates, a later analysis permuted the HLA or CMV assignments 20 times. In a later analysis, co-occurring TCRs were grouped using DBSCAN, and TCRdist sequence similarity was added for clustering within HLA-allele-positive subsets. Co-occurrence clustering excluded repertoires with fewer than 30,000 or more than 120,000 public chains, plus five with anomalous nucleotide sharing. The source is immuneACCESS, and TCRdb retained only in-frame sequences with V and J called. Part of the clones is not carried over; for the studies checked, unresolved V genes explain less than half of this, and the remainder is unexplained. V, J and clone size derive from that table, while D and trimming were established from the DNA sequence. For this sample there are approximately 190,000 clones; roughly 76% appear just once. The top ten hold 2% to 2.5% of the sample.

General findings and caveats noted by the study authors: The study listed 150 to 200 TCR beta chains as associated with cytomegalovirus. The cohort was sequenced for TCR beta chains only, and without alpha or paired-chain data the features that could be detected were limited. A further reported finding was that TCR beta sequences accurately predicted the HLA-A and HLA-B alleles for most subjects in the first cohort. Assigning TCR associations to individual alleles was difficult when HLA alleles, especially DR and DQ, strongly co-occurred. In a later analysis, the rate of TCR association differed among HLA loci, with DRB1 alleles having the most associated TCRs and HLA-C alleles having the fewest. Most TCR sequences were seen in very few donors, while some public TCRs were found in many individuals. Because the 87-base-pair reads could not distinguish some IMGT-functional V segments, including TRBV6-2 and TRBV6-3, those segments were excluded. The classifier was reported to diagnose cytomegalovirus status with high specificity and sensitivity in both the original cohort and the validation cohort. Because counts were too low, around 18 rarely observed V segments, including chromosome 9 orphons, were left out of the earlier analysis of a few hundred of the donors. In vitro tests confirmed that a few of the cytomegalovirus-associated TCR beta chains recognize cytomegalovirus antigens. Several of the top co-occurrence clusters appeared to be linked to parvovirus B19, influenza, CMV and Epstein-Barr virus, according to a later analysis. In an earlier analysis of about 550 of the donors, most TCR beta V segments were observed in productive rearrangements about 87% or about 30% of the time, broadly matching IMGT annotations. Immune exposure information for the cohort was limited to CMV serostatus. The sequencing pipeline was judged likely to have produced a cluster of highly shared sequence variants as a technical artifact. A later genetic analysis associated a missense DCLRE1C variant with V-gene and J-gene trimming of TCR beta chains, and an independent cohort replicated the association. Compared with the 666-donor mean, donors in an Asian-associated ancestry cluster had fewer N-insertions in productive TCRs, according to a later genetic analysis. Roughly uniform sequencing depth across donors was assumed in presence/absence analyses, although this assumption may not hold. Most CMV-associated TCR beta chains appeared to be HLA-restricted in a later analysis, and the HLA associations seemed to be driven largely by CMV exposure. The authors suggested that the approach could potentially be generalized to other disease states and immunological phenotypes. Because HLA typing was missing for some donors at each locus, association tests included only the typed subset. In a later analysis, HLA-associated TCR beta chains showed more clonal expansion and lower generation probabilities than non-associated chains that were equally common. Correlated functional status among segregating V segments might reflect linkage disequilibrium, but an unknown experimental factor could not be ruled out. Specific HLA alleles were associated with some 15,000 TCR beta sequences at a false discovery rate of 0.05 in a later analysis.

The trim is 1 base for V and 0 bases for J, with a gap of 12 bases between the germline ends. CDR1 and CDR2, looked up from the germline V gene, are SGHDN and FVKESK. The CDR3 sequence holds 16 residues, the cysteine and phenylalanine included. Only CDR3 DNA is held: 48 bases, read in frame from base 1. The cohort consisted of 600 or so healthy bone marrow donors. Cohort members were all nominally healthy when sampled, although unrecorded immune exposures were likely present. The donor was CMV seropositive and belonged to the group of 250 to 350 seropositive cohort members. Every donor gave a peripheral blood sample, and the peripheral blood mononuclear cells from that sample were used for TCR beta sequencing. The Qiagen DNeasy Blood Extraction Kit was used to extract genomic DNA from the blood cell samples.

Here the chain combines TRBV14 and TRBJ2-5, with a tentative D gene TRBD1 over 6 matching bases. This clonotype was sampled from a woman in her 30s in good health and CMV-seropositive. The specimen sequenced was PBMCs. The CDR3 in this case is CASSQVTGKYQETQYF. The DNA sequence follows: TGTGCCAGCAGCCAAGTCACAGGGAAGTACCAAGAGACCCAGTACTTC. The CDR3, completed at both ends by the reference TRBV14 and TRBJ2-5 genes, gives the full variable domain EAGVTQFPSHSVIEKGQTVTLRCDPISGHDNLYWYRRVMGKEIKFLLHFVKESKQDESGMPNNRFLAERTGGTYSTLKVQPAELEDSGVYFCASSQVTGKYQETQYFGPGTRLLVL.